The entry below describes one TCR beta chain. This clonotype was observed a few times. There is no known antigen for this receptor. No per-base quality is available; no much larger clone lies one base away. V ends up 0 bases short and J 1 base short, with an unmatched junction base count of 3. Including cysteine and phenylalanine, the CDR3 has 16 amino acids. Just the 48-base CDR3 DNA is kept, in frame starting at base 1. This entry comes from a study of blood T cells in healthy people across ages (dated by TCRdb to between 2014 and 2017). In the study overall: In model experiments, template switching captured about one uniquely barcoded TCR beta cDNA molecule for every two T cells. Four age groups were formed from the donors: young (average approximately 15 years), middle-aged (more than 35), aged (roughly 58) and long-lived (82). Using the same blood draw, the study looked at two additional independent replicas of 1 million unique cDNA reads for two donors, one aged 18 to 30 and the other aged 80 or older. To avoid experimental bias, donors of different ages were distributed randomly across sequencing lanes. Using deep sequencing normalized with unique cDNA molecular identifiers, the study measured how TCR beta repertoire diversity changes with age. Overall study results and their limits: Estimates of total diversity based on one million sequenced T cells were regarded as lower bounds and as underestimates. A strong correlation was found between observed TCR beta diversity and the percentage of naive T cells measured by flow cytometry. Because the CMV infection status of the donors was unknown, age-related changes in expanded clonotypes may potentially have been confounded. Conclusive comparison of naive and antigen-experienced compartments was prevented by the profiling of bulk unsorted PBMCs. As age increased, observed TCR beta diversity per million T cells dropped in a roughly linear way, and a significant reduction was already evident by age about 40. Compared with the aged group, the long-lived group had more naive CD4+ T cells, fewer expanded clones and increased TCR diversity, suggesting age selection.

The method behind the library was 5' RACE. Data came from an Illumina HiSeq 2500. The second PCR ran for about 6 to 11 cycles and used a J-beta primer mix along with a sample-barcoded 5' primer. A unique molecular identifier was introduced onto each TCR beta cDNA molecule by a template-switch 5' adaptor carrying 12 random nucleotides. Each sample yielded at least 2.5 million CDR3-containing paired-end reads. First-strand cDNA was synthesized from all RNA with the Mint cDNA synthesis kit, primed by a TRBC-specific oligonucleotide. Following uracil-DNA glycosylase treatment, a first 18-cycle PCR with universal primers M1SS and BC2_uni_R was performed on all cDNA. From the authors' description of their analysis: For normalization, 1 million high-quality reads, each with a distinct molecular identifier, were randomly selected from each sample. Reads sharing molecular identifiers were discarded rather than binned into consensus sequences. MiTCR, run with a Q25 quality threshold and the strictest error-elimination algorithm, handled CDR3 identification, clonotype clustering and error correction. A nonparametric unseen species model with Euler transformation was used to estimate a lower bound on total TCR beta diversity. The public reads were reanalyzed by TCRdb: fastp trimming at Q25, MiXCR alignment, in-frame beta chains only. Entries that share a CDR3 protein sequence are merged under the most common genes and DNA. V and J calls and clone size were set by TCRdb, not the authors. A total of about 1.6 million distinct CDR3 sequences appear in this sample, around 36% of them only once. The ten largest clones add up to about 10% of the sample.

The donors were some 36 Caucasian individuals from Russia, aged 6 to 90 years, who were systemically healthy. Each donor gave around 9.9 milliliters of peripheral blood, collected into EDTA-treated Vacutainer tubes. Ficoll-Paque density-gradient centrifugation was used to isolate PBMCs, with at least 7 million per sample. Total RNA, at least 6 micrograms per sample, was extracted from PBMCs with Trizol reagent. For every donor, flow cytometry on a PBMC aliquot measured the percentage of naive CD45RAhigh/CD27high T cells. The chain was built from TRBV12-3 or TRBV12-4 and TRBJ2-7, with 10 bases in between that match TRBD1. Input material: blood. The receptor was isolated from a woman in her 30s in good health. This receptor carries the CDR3 CASSLAPGQGSYEQYF. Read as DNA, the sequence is TGTGCCAGCAGTTTAGCGCCGGGACAGGGGTCCTACGAGCAGTACTTC.